This T cell receptor (beta chain) was sequenced during a study of early T cells in non-severe SARS-CoV-2 infection. The wider study: RNA in bulk from unsorted whole blood was sequenced, and chains were unpaired.

Study-wide results and limits: Missing private and CD4 specificities, VDJdb matching favored anti-spike CD8 responses.

Germline V gives CDR1 LGHDT, CDR2 YNNKEL (reference sequence). The CDR3 length is 14 residues. J was trimmed by 5 bases and V by 4 bases; bases with no gene match: 7. Comments on this clonotype: The antigen is unknown.

Unique molecular identifiers tagged individual cDNA molecules. Via MiXCR, TCRdb re-called the 5' RACE reads, giving one row per CDR3 protein. The profile shows some 45,000 distinct CDR3 sequences, 9.4% of them singletons. Sequenced here: whole blood, sampled at baseline. The receptor was isolated from an adult who was a healthcare worker with PCR-confirmed SARS-CoV-2 infection or an uninfected control (not recorded which). V gene TRBV3-1 combines with J gene TRBJ1-1; 7 bases are a match to TRBD1. The CDR3 is CASSPTGKGTEAFF. As DNA, the CDR3 is TGTGCCAGCAGCCCGACAGGGAAAGGTACTGAAGCTTTCTTT.